These 16 T cell receptor beta chains were sequenced from one sample in a study of T cells in Graves' hyperthyroidism and ophthalmopathy. Amplified TCR beta CDR3 regions derived from RNA transcripts. Primed by the HTBI set, a first-round RT-PCR was run on the TCR CDR3. TCRdb processed the multiplex PCR reads anew with MiXCR; each CDR3 protein has one entry. Seen here are nearly 750,000 distinct CDR3 sequences, about 35% observed once, and the top ten hold about a third. Material for sequencing was blood. The receptor set was obtained from a middle-aged woman with Graves' hyperthyroidism.

The J gene is TRBJ2-7, the V gene TRBV6-5; 10 nucleotides match TRBD2. Germline CDR1 is MNHEY and CDR2 is SVGAGI. Trimming at V came to 0 bases and at J to 3 bases, leaving 2 bases not matched to a gene. This CDR3 spans 15 amino acids. The CDR3 reads CASSYSSSGSYEQYF. The CDR3 nucleotides read TGTGCCAGCAGTTACTCGTCTAGCGGGAGCTACGAGCAGTACTTC.

The gene calls are TRBV29-1 and TRBJ1-1; D is possibly TRBD1 (6 bases). This CDR3 is built from 11 residues. V was clipped by 7 bases and J by 6 bases, with 12 bases between them. CDR1 and CDR2 from the germline V gene are SQVTM and ANQGSEA. The CDR3 here is CSDDGGAEAFF. The DNA of the CDR3 is TGCAGCGATGACGGGGGCGCTGAAGCTTTCTTT. The full variable domain, rest sourced from reference TRBV29-1 and TRBJ1-1, is SAVISQKPSRDICQRGTSLTIQCQVDSQVTMMFWYRQQPGQSLTLIATANQGSEATYESGFVIDKFPISRPNLTFSTLTVSNMSPEDSSIYLCSDDGGAEAFFGQGTRLTVV.

This clonotype has a single count. This chain links TRBV27 with TRBJ2-7; 7 bases are shared with TRBD2. The V gene's germline CDR1 is MNHEY and CDR2 SMNVEV (reference sequence). The CDR3 is 13 residues long. The junction had 6 bases not matched to a gene; V was cut back by 3 bases and J by 7 bases. As DNA, the CDR3 is TGTGCCAGCAGTTTCGCGGGAGAGGATGAGCAGTACTTC. Protein product: CASSFAGEDEQYF.

This clonotype was seen many times. The chain carries TRBV25-1 and TRBJ1-5; D is uncertain. The V gene lost 3 bases and the J gene lost 2 bases, with 8 bases spanning the gap. The CDR3 totals 14 residues. The germline gives CDR1 MGHDK, CDR2 SYGVNS. The CDR3 loop is CASSEEGGNQPQHF. The CDR3 coding sequence is TGTGCCAGCAGTGAGGAGGGTGGCAATCAGCCCCAGCATTTT.

This clonotype was recorded many times. The chain joins TRBV6-6 to TRBJ1-2; the D is unclear. Looked up from germline, CDR1 is MNHNY and CDR2 is SVGAGI (reference sequence). The CDR3 loop spans 11 amino acids. Trimming removed 10 bases at V and 2 bases at J, with 8 bases between. CDR3: CATRTNYGYTF. DNA for the CDR3: TGTGCCACCCGGACCAACTATGGCTACACCTTC.

V gene TRBV3-1 combines with J gene TRBJ1-5, with D perhaps matching TRBD1 (5 bases). Per the germline V gene, CDR1 is LGHDT and CDR2 is YNNKEL (reference sequence). Between the trimmed V and J ends, which lost 2 bases and 5 bases, there was a span of 13 bases. This CDR3 is built from 15 residues. CDR3 protein: CASSQSSGSDQPQHF. CDR3 DNA sequence: TGTGCCAGCAGCCAATCATCAGGGAGCGATCAGCCCCAGCATTTT.

This chain connects TRBV19 to TRBJ1-5, with D hard to call. Germline assignment: CDR1 LNHDA and CDR2 SQIVND (reference sequence). V was clipped by 9 bases and J by 0 bases, with 15 bases between them. CDR3 length: 15 amino acids. The CDR3 region is CASSPKRDSNQPQHF. The CDR3, as DNA: TGTGCCAGCTCACCAAAAAGGGATAGCAATCAGCCCCAGCATTTT.

This clonotype came up many times. The V gene is TRBV15, the J gene TRBJ1-2; possibly TRBD1 for D (5 bases). CDR1 is LNHNV, CDR2 YYDKDF, per germline (reference sequence). V lost 3 bases, J lost 8 bases, and 16 bases lay in between. This CDR3 region has 14 residues. The CDR3 DNA reads TGTGCCACCAGCAGCTCCCCGGGGGAAGGCGGCTACACCTTC. Amino acid sequence: CATSSSPGEGGYTF.

This clonotype came up many times. The chain couples TRBV29-1 to TRBJ2-5, with 8 positions matching TRBD1. The CDR3 is made up of 16 amino acids. Germline V gives CDR1 SQVTM, CDR2 ANQGSEA. V shed 7 bases and J 5 bases; nucleotides not matched to a gene: 18. This CDR3 is CSGDDRAGGAGETQYF. CDR3 nucleotide sequence: TGCAGCGGGGATGATCGGGCAGGGGGCGCGGGGGAGACCCAGTACTTC.

At least ten counts were recorded for this clonotype. J is TRBJ1-1 and V is TRBV13; D gene ambiguous. CDR1 and CDR2 (germline): PRHDT, FYEKMQ (reference sequence). Trimming stripped 5 bases from V and 2 bases from J, with 6 bases between. CDR3 length equals 12 residues. CDR3 region: CASSVLNTEAFF. The CDR3 coding sequence is TGTGCCAGCAGCGTTCTCAACACTGAAGCTTTCTTT.

This clonotype was picked up many times. The V and J genes are TRBV24-1 and TRBJ1-6; D may be TRBD1 (5 bases). Deletions cut 12 bases from V and 9 bases from J, with 17 bases between. Germline values: CDR1 KGHDR, CDR2 SFDVKD. This CDR3 has 13 residues. Here the CDR3 reads CASADSKGSPLHF. CDR3 in DNA: TGTGCCTCCGCCGACAGCAAGGGTTCACCCCTCCACTTT.

This chain joins TRBV9 and TRBJ2-7, with TRBD1 matching 7 bases. From germline, CDR1 is SGDLS and CDR2 YYNGEE. V lost 7 bases and J lost 1; bases outside the gene matches: 5. The CDR3 covers 13 residues. The CDR3 DNA reads TGTGCCAGCGACTTACAGGGGTCCTACGAGCAGTACTTC. Protein: CASDLQGSYEQYF.

This clonotype was recorded at least ten times. This sequence joins TRBV20-1 and TRBJ1-1; D might be TRBD1 (6 bases). CDR1 is DFQATT and CDR2 is SNEGSKA in the germline V gene (reference sequence). Trimming removed 4 bases at V and 1 base at J, with 10 bases between. The CDR3 totals 13 residues. As DNA, the CDR3 is TGCAGTGCTACCGGGACAAAGAACACTGAAGCTTTCTTT. Its translation is CSATGTKNTEAFF.

This clonotype was counted a few times. The chain links TRBV4-3 to TRBJ2-2, with unresolved D. The CDR3 sequence is 16 residues long. Trimming removed 1 base at V and 6 bases at J, with 15 bases between. Germline V gives CDR1 LGHNA, CDR2 YSLEER. In DNA, the CDR3 is TGCGCCAGCAGCCAAGGGCAGGTTTATGCGTCCGGGGAGCTGTTTTTT. Its translation: CASSQGQVYASGELFF.

The table lists this clonotype with many counts. This sequence joins TRBV20-1 and TRBJ1-2, with 9 nucleotides matching TRBD1. Looked up from germline, CDR1 is DFQATT and CDR2 is SNEGSKA (reference sequence). The CDR3 has 13 residues. Trimming removed 3 bases from V and 14 bases from J; junction bases left unmatched: 13. The CDR3, as DNA: TGCAGTGCTAGGATACAGGGACAGGGTTTAGGGACCTTC. It translates to CSARIQGQGLGTF.

The rearrangement uses TRBV20-1 and TRBJ2-7; 7 bases line up with TRBD2. Germline V gives CDR1 DFQATT, CDR2 SNEGSKA (reference sequence). The CDR3 totals 15 residues. J gave up 1 base and V 3 bases, and 9 bases lay outside the gene matches. CDR3 amino acids: CSASTPIAGSYEQYF. The CDR3 nucleotides are TGCAGTGCTAGTACTCCGATAGCGGGTTCCTACGAGCAGTACTTC.